These 15 T cell receptor beta chains were all obtained from the same sample, sequenced in a study of memory CD4+ T cells and cytomegalovirus serostatus. Measured with immunoSEQ multiplex PCR; TCRdb has only the in-frame clones, and not every one. Of roughly 86,000 clones in the sample, roughly 80% are singletons; the top ten hold 3.6%. The sort gate was single viable CD3+CD4+CD8-CD45RO+ cells for memory CD4+ T cells. Source material: memory CD4+ T cells from blood. Receptors originate from an adult in good health and CMV-seropositive.

The chain combines TRBV10-1 with TRBJ1-1; a weak D match, TRBD1 (5 bases). Trimming stripped 8 bases from V and 0 bases from J, with 13 bases between. This CDR3 is built from 14 residues. Germline V CDR1 and CDR2: WNHNN, SYGVQD (reference sequence). CDR3 nucleotide sequence: TGCGCCAGCCTGCTAGGGGAATTGAACACTGAAGCTTTCTTT. Translated, it gives CASLLGELNTEAFF.

This clone appeared a few times. V is TRBV7-3 and J is TRBJ2-7; 9 bases match TRBD2. V lost 2 bases to trimming and J lost 4 bases; unmatched junction nucleotides: 3. Germline V gene data show CDR1 as SGHTA and CDR2 as FQGTGA. The CDR3 consists of 14 residues. The CDR3 nucleotides read TGTGCCAGCAGCTTAGCGGGAGGGCCTTACGAGCAGTACTTC. This encodes CASSLAGGPYEQYF.

V is TRBV7-2 and J is TRBJ2-5, with D possibly TRBD1 on 5 matching bases. Trimming removed 1 base from V and 2 bases from J, with 8 bases in between. The CDR3 loop spans 14 amino acids. Looked up from germline, CDR1 is SGHTA and CDR2 is FQGNSA. The CDR3 bases are TGTGCCAGCAGCTTAGTGAAGGGGCAAGAGACCCAGTACTTC. As protein: CASSLVKGQETQYF.

The chain joins TRBV9 to TRBJ1-3; TRBD1 aligns across 7 bases. Looked up from germline, CDR1 is SGDLS and CDR2 is YYNGEE. The CDR3 loop spans 14 amino acids. The V and J ends lost 0 bases and 9 bases, in that order; junction bases with no gene match: 6. For the CDR3, the DNA is TGTGCCAGCAGCGTAGCTACACAGGGGACCACCATATATTTT. Encoded protein: CASSVATQGTTIYF.

This chain links TRBV7-9 with TRBJ2-7; the D call may be TRBD1 or TRBD2 (5 bases each). Per the germline V gene, CDR1 is SEHNR and CDR2 is FQNEAQ (reference sequence). This CDR3 has 15 amino acids. The V and J ends lost 6 bases and 3 bases respectively, with 18 bases between them. CDR3 nucleotide sequence: TGTGCCAGCAGACCAAGGGACCTTGGTAGCTACGAGCAGTACTTC. Protein sequence: CASRPRDLGSYEQYF.

The chain carries TRBV6-5 and TRBJ1-4, with a tentative D call TRBD1 (5 bases). The CDR3 sequence is 15 residues long. Looked up from germline, CDR1 is MNHEY and CDR2 is SVGAGI. Trimming stripped 8 bases from V and 8 bases from J, with 21 bases between. Written as DNA, the CDR3 is TGTGCCAGCCGCCCAGGGAAGATTCTAGGGGAAAAACTGTTTTTT. This sequence encodes CASRPGKILGEKLFF.

The chain recombines TRBV10-3 with TRBJ1-5; maybe TRBD1 (6 bases). The ends were cut back, 10 bases at V and 4 bases at J, with 14 bases in the middle. Germline lookup yields CDR1 ENHRY and CDR2 SYGVKD. The CDR3 runs 13 residues. CDR3 DNA sequence: TGTGCCACGACGACACAGGGTAATCAGCCCCAGCATTTT. Amino acid sequence: CATTTQGNQPQHF.

The rearrangement joins TRBV28 to TRBJ1-4; the match to TRBD1 covers 7 bases. This CDR3 comprises 15 residues. The ends lost 2 bases at V and 6 bases at J; junction bases unmatched: 6. The germline gives CDR1 MDHEN, CDR2 SYDVKM. The CDR3 bases are TGTGCCAGCAGTTTAACGGACAGGCACCATGAAAAACTGTTTTTT. As protein: CASSLTDRHHEKLFF.

The genes are TRBV6-5 and TRBJ1-1, with 8 bases that match TRBD1. This CDR3 has 14 residues. CDR1 and CDR2 from the germline V gene are MNHEY and SVGAGI. After removal of 6 bases from V and 3 bases from J, the junction contained 6 bases not matched to a gene. CDR3 coding DNA: TGTGCCAGCAGAAGGACAGGGTTTGACACTGAAGCTTTCTTT. It is translated as CASRRTGFDTEAFF.

This sequence joins TRBV19 and TRBJ1-2, with unresolved D. V was pared by 1 base and J by 4 bases, with 10 bases between. The germline gives CDR1 LNHDA, CDR2 SQIVND (reference sequence). This CDR3 contains 14 residues. CDR3: CASSIVGGFYGYTF. CDR3 sequence (DNA): TGTGCCAGTAGTATAGTGGGCGGATTCTATGGCTACACCTTC.

This sequence joins TRBV14 and TRBJ2-1, with 9 bases matching TRBD2. The germline V gene has CDR1 SGHDN and CDR2 FVKESK. The CDR3 contains 16 residues. J was trimmed by 9 bases and V by 0 bases; bases with no gene match: 9. The chain's CDR3 is CASSQDWLAGRSEQFF. In DNA, the CDR3 is TGTGCCAGCAGCCAAGATTGGCTAGCGGGGCGATCTGAGCAGTTCTTC.

The V gene is TRBV4-3, the J gene TRBJ1-5; D ambiguous. V shed 2 bases and J shed 5 bases, with 13 bases lying between them. The V gene's germline CDR1 is LGHNA and CDR2 YSLEER. This CDR3 has 15 amino acids. CDR3 in amino acids: CASSQTASRDQPQHF. The CDR3, as DNA: TGCGCCAGCAGCCAAACCGCCAGCCGAGATCAGCCCCAGCATTTT.

The genes are TRBV13 and TRBJ2-3; D is unclear. The ends were cut back, 1 base at V and 0 bases at J, with 5 bases in the middle. This CDR3 is 14 amino acids long. CDR1 PRHDT and CDR2 FYEKMQ come from the germline V gene (reference sequence). The CDR3 spells CASSLDPSTDTQYF. The CDR3 DNA reads TGTGCCAGCAGCTTAGATCCGAGCACAGATACGCAGTATTTT. Complete variable domain (other parts from reference TRBV13 and TRBJ2-3): AAGVIQSPRHLIKEKRETATLKCYPIPRHDTVYWYQQGPGQDPQFLISFYEKMQSDKGSIPDRFSAQQFSDYHSELNMSSLELGDSALYFCASSLDPSTDTQYFGPGTRLTVL.

This clone is a singleton in its sample. V gene TRBV28 combines with J gene TRBJ2-5, with D possibly matching TRBD1 (6 bases). The CDR3 runs 15 residues. The V and J ends lost 2 bases and 1 base respectively, with 11 bases between them. Germline V gene sequence: CDR1 MDHEN, CDR2 SYDVKM. CDR3 amino acids: CASSLPGTRQETQYF. Here the CDR3 DNA reads TGTGCCAGCAGTTTACCCGGGACACGCCAAGAGACCCAGTACTTC.

V is TRBV5-6 and J is TRBJ1-5; 10 positions agree with TRBD1. Germline loops: CDR1 SGHDT, CDR2 YYEEEE. The CDR3 extends over 15 amino acids. J was trimmed by 5 bases and V by 7 bases; bases with no gene match: 9. The CDR3 loop is CASASRTGGHQPQHF. DNA for the CDR3: TGTGCCAGCGCGTCTCGGACAGGGGGACATCAGCCCCAGCATTTT.